The 18 T cell receptor delta chains below all came from one sample that was sequenced in a study of gamma-delta chains in newborns, infants, children (dated by TCRdb to about 2019). Sequencing instrument: Illumina MiSeq. TCRdb reanalyzed the public reads with the CATT caller, and identical DNA sequences were merged afterwards. The sample table contains 15,000 or so delta-chain clones; only one count was recorded for 7% to 7.5% of them. Around 22% of the sample belongs to the ten largest clones. Input material: blood. The receptors were gathered from a child who was a newborn, infant or young child, either healthy, febrile or measles-vaccinated (not recorded which).

The table lists this clone with a few counts. A clone one base away is much larger, so this may be a read error. Other DNA sequences in the same sample also yield this CDR3. The V gene is TRDV2, the J gene TRDJ2, with 10 nucleotides matching TRDD3. The CDR3 length is 16 residues. Germline CDR1 and CDR2: GEAIGNYY and EKD. CDR3 DNA sequence: TGTGCCTGTGACACACTGGGGGATGCTTTGACGGCACAACTCTTCTTT. It specifies CACDTLGDALTAQLFF.

This clone was recorded many times. This sequence is one base from a far larger clone and is likely a read error. V and J are TRDV2 and TRDJ2; TRDD3 aligns across 11 bases. V trimming: 5 bases; J trimming: 0 bases; junction bases outside the gene matches: 4. The germline V gene has CDR1 GEAIGNYY and CDR2 EKD. There are 16 residues in the CDR3. CDR3 bases: TGTGCCTGTGGCATACTGGGGGATACTTTGACAGCACAACTCTTCTTT. It translates to CACGILGDTLTAQLFF.

CDR3 sequence: CALGVGRIPTQGDTQGYTDKLIF. CDR3 DNA: TGTGCTCTTGGGGTTGGTAGGATTCCTACGCAGGGGGATACGCAGGGGTACACCGATAAACTCATCTTT. The chain has TRDV1 and TRDJ1, with 10 bases identical to TRDD3. The CDR3 runs to 23 residues. Germline V gene lookup returns CDR1 TSWWSYY and CDR2 QGS. The V gene end was trimmed by 4 bases and the J gene end by 0 bases; junction bases not matched to a gene: 26.

This chain connects TRDV1 to TRDJ2, with a tentative D call TRDD2 (5 bases). With 0 bases removed from V and 0 bases from J, the gap between germline ends came to 23 bases. CDR3 size: 21 residues. From germline, CDR1 is TSWWSYY and CDR2 QGS. The CDR3: CALGELESYIYPGTLTAQLFF. The CDR3 DNA follows: TGTGCTCTTGGGGAACTAGAGTCCTATATATATCCCGGAACTTTGACAGCACAACTCTTCTTT.

This clone was seen ten or more times. The identical CDR3 is also encoded by other nucleotide sequences in the sample. V usage is TRDV2 and J usage is TRDJ3; TRDD3 matches 13 bases. Trimming cost V 0 bases and J 0 bases; bases outside gene matches: 7. Germline V lookup: CDR1 GEAIGNYY, CDR2 EKD. The CDR3 totals 21 residues. The CDR3 protein is CACDTVLGDTRSSWDTRQMFF. Written as DNA, the CDR3 is TGTGCCTGTGACACCGTACTGGGGGATACGCGTAGCTCCTGGGACACCCGACAGATGTTTTTC.

About this clone itself: A far larger clone differs by one base, so this is likely a read error. Other DNA variants within this sample encode the same CDR3. This sequence joins TRDV2 and TRDJ3; 9 positions agree with TRDD3. The CDR3 has 18 residues. Germline lookup yields CDR1 GEAIGNYY and CDR2 EKD. The CDR3 loop reads CACDTVLGDSWDTRQMFF. The DNA for the CDR3 is TGTGCCTGCGACACCGTACTGGGGGACTCCTGGGACACCCGACAGATGTTTTTC.

The chain uses TRDV2 and TRDJ3, with 10 bases that match TRDD3. CDR1 GEAIGNYY and CDR2 EKD come from the germline V gene. The CDR3 extends over 20 amino acids. J was trimmed by 2 bases and V by 0 bases; bases with no gene match: 9. The CDR3 protein is CACDTAWGIKTTWDTRQMFF. The CDR3 bases are TGTGCCTGTGACACCGCCTGGGGGATAAAGACGACCTGGGACACCCGACAGATGTTTTTC.

The rearrangement joins TRDV2 to TRDJ3; D tentatively fits TRDD2 or TRDD3 (5 bases each). Per germline, CDR1 GEAIGNYY and CDR2 EKD. The length of the CDR3 is 18 residues. Trimming left V 3 bases short and J 0 bases short, with 14 bases between. CDR3 residues: CACDPLLAGSWDTRQMFF. CDR3 sequence (DNA): TGTGCCTGTGACCCCCTACTGGCGGGCTCCTGGGACACCCGACAGATGTTTTTC.

Comments on this clone: One junction end does not reproduce the germline sequence, and a read error may be involved. The J gene is TRDJ2, the V gene TRDV2, with 8 bases fitting TRDD3. The CDR3 spans 16 residues. Germline V CDR1 and CDR2: GEAIGNYY, EKD. The CDR3: CACNTLGEALTAQLFF. The CDR3 DNA reads as TGTGCCTGTAACACCCTGGGGGAAGCTTTGACAGCACAACTCTTCTTT.

Note on this clone: The same CDR3 arises from other DNA sequences in this sample as well. V usage is TRDV2 and J usage is TRDJ3; D perhaps matches TRDD3 (6 bases). V was trimmed by 0 bases and J by 0 bases, leaving 11 bases between them. The CDR3 length is 18 residues. Looked up from germline, CDR1 is GEAIGNYY and CDR2 is EKD. CDR3 bases: TGTGCCTGTGACACCGTCTGGGGCTCCTCCTGGGACACCCGACAGATGTTTTTC. It translates to CACDTVWGSSWDTRQMFF.

Concerning this clone itself: A much bigger clone sits one base away, suggesting this may be a read error. The chain couples TRDV2 to TRDJ3, with TRDD3 matching 7 bases. This CDR3 has 17 amino acids. The germline CDR1 and CDR2 sequences are GEAIGNYY and EKD. The CDR3 region has the DNA TGTGCCTGTGGCACCTGGGGGGACTCCTGGGACACCCGACAGATGTTTTTC. Encoded protein: CACGTWGDSWDTRQMFF.

This sequence joins TRDV2 and TRDJ3; TRDD3 matches at 11 bases. The CDR3 length is 21 residues. The V gene end was trimmed by 0 bases and the J gene end by 0 bases; junction bases not matched to a gene: 9. CDR1 GEAIGNYY and CDR2 EKD come from the germline V gene. In nucleotides, the CDR3 is TGTGCCTGTGACACCTTACCTGTACTGGGGGATAACTCCTGGGACACCCGACAGATGTTTTTC. This gives the protein CACDTLPVLGDNSWDTRQMFF.

A few counts support this clone. The chain couples TRDV2 to TRDJ1; D call uncertain. CDR3 length equals 13 residues. Germline V gene lookup returns CDR1 GEAIGNYY and CDR2 EKD. V was shortened by 0 bases and J by 4 bases, with 8 bases between the two germline ends. CDR3 DNA: TGTGCCTGTGACACCGCCGGGTACGATAAACTCATCTTT. Residues: CACDTAGYDKLIF.

The V call is TRDV3, the J call TRDJ1; 10 bases are a match to TRDD3. The CDR3 extends over 16 amino acids. J was trimmed by 0 bases and V by 2 bases; bases with no gene match: 9. CDR1 and CDR2 from the germline V gene are TVYSNPD and GDNSRS (reference sequence). The CDR3, as DNA: TGTGCCTTTGGTGTTCCTACTGGGGGATACACCGATAAACTCATCTTT. Residues: CAFGVPTGGYTDKLIF.

This clone has a handful of counts. Other DNA sequences in the sample encode the same CDR3. The chain links TRDV2 to TRDJ2; 13 nucleotides agree with TRDD3. Germline V gives CDR1 GEAIGNYY, CDR2 EKD. The trim removed 4 bases at V and 0 bases at J, leaving 13 bases unmatched. The CDR3 loop spans 20 amino acids. The CDR3 bases are TGTGCCTGTGATTTCCTGTACTGGGGGATACGACGGGCTTTGACAGCACAACTCTTCTTT. This encodes CACDFLYWGIRRALTAQLFF.

This clone was detected only a few times. A read error likely explains why the TCRdb protein, taken from a much larger clone, differs from this DNA's translation at residue 11; the protein shown is translated from the DNA. The V call is TRDV2, the J call TRDJ3, with TRDD3 matching 11 bases. Germline V gene data show CDR1 as GEAIGNYY and CDR2 as EKD. CDR3 length: 19 amino acids. V lost 1 base, J lost 2 bases, and 6 bases stayed unmatched. The CDR3 DNA reads TGTGCCTGTGACACGTACTGGGGGATAAGCCCCTGGGACACCCGACAGATGTTTTTC. Translated: CACDTYWGISPWDTRQMFF.

This clone came up many times. A much larger clone is a single base away; this may be a read error. The chain has TRDV2 and TRDJ3, with D maybe TRDD3 (6 bases). Germline assignment: CDR1 GEAIGNYY and CDR2 EKD. The V and J ends lost 0 bases and 3 bases respectively, with 8 bases between them. CDR3 length equals 16 residues. Here the CDR3 reads CACDTWGFWDTRQMFF. DNA for the CDR3: TGTGCCTGTGACACCTGGGGGTTCTGGGACACCCGACAGATGTTTTTC.

This clone was observed a few times. Mismatch with germline at one junction end may stem from a read error. The chain employs TRDV2 and TRDJ1; D might be TRDD2 (5 bases). The germline V gene has CDR1 GEAIGNYY and CDR2 EKD. This CDR3 spans 14 amino acids. The CDR3 reads CACDSGAYTDKLTF. CDR3 DNA sequence: TGTGCCTGTGACTCAGGGGCCTACACCGATAAACTCACCTTT.